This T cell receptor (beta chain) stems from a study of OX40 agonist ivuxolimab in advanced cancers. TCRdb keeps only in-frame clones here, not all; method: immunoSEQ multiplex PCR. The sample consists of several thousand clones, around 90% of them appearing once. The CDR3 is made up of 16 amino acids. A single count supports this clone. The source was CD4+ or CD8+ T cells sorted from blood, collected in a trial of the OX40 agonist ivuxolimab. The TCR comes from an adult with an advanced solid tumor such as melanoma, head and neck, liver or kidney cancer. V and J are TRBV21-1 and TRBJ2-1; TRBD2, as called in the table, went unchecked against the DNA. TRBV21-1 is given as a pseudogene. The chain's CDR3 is CASSTRGPPTPNEQFF. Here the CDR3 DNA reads TGTGCCAGCAGCACCCGAGGGCCTCCCACTCCCAATGAGCAGTTCTTC.